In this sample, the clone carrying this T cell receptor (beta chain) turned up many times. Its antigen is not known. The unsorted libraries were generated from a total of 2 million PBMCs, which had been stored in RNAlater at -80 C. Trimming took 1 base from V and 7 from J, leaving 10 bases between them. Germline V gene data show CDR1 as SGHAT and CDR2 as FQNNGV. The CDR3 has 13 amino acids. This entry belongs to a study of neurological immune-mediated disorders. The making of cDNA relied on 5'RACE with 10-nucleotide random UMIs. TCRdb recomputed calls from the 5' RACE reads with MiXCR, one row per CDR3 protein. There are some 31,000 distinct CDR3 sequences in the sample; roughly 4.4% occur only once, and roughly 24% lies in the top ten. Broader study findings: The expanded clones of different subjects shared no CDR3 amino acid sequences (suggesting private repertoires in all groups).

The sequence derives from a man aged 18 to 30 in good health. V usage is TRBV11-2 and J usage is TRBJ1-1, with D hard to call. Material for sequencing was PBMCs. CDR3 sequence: CASSLVNSLEAFF. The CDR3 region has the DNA TGTGCCAGCAGCTTAGTTAACAGCCTTGAAGCTTTCTTT.